This entry features one T cell receptor beta chain sequence. The target antigen is unknown. Germline V gene data show CDR1 as SGHDT and CDR2 as YYEEEE. V lost 2 bases and J lost 2; bases outside the gene matches: 5. CDR3 size: 15 residues. One to two pinch biopsies were taken from the rectum during colonoscopy. Sequencing was at survey level. Produced via immunoSEQ multiplex PCR; TCRdb's table is partial and in-frame only. The table has about 35,000 clones, roughly 81% seen once. This record belongs to a study of pediatric ulcerative colitis. The study's findings and limits: No controls had the two rectal clonotypes shared by ulcerative colitis patients. Total lymphocyte DNA, not sorted subsets, was the template. A couple of patients had blood samples with substantially reduced template counts.

The TCR sequence derives from a boy between 10 and 17 years old with mild ulcerative colitis. Sequencing input: gut tissue. This chain joins TRBV5-6 and TRBJ1-2, with 8 nucleotides matching TRBD1. This CDR3 reads CASSFSRQGNYGYTF. The CDR3 bases are TGTGCCAGCAGCTTCTCCCGACAGGGGAACTATGGCTACACCTTC.